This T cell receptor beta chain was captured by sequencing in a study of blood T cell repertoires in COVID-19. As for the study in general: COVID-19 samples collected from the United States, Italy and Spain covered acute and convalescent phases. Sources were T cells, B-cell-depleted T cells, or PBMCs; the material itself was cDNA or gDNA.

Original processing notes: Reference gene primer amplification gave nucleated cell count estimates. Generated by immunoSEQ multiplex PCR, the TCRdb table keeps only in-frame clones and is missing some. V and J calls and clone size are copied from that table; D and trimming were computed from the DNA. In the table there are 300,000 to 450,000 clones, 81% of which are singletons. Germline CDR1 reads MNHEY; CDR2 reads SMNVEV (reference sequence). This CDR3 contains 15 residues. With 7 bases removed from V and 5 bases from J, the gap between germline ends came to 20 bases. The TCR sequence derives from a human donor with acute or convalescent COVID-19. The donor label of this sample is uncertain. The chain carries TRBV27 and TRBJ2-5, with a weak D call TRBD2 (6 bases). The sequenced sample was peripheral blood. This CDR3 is CASKRGGVDMETQYF. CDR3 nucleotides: TGTGCCAGCAAGAGGGGCGGGGTCGATATGGAGACCCAGTACTTC.